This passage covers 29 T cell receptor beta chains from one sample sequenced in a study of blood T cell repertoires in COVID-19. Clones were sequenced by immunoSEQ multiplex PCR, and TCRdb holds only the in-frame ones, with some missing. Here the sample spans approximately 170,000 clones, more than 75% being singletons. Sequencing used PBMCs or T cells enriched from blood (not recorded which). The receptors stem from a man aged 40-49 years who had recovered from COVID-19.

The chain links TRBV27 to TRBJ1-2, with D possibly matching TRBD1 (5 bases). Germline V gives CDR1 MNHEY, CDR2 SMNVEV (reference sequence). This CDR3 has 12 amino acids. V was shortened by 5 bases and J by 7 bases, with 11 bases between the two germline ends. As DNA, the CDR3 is TGTGCCAGCAGTCCGCCGGGGGGTGGCTACACCTTC. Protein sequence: CASSPPGGGYTF.

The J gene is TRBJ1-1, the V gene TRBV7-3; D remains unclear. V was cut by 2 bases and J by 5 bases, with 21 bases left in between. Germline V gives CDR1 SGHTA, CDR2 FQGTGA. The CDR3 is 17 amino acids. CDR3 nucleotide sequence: TGTGCCAGCAGCTTAGGAGGTCCGGGTAGGGATGGAACTGAAGCTTTCTTT. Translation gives CASSLGGPGRDGTEAFF.

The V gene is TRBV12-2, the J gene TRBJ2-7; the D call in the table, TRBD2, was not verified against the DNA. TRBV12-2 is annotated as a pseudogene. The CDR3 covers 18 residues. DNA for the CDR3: TGTGCAAGTCGCTTAATACCCCCGACTAGCGGGGGGTCCTACGAGCAGTACGTC. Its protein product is CASRLIPPTSGGSYEQYV.

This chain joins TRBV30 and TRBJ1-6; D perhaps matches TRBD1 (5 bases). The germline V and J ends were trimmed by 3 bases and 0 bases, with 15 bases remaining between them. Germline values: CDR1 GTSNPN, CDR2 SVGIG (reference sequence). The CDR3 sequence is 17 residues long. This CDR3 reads CAWSREGLSSYNSPLHF. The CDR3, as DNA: TGTGCCTGGAGCAGGGAGGGGCTCAGCTCCTATAATTCACCCCTCCACTTT.

The CDR3 nucleotides are TGTGCCAGCGGTCTCGGGGTCCCCGCGTCGGCTTTCTTT. It specifies CASGLGVPASAFF. V is TRBV2 and J is TRBJ1-1; D gene ambiguous. This CDR3 is built from 13 residues. The germline V gene encodes CDR1 SNHLY and CDR2 FYNNEI. V gave up 8 bases and J gave up 11 bases, with 21 bases separating them.

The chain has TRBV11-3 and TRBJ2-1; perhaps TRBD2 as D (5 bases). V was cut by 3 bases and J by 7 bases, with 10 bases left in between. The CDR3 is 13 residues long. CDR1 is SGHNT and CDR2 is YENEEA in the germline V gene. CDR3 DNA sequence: TGTGCCAGCAGCTTGTACGCGGGTAATGAGCAGTTCTTC. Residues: CASSLYAGNEQFF. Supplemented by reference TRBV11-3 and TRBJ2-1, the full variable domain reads EAGVVQSPRYKIIEKKQPVAFWCNPISGHNTLYWYLQNLGQGPELLIRYENEEAVDDSQLPKDRFSAERLKGVDSTLKIQPAELGDSAVYLCASSLYAGNEQFFGPGTRLTVL.

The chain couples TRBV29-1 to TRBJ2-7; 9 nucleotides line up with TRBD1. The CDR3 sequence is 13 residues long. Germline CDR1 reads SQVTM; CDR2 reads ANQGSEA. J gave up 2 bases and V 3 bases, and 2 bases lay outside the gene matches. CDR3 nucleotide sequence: TGCAGCGTTGATGGGACAGGGACCTACGAGCAGTACTTC. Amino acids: CSVDGTGTYEQYF.

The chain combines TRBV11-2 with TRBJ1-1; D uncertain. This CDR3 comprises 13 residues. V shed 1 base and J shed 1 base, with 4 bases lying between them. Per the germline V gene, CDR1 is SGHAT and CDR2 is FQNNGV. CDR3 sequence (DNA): TGTGCCAGCAGCTTAGGAGAGAACACTGAAGCTTTCTTT. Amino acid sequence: CASSLGENTEAFF.

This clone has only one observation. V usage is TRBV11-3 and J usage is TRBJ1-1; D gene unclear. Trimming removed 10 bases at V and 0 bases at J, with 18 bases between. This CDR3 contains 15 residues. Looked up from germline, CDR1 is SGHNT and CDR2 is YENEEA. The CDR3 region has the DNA TGTGCCAACCACCTTAGATCCCCCATGAACACTGAAGCTTTCTTT. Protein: CANHLRSPMNTEAFF.

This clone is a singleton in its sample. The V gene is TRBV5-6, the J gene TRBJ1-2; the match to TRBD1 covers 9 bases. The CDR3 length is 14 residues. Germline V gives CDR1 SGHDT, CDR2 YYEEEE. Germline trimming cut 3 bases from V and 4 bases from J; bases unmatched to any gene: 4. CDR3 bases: TGTGCCAGCAGCTGGGACAGGGCCTTCTATGGCTACACCTTC. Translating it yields CASSWDRAFYGYTF.

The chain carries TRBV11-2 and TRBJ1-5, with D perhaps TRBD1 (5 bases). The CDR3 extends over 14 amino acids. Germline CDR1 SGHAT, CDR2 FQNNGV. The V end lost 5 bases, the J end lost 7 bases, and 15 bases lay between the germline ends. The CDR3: CASSVGQGWQPQHF. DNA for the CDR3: TGTGCCAGCAGCGTGGGGCAGGGATGGCAGCCCCAGCATTTT.

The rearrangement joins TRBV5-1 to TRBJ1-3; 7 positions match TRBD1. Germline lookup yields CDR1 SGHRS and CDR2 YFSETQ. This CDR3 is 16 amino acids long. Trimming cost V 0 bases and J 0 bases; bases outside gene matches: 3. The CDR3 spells CASSLGDSYSGNTIYF. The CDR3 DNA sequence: TGCGCCAGCAGCTTGGGGGACAGCTACTCTGGAAACACCATATATTTT.

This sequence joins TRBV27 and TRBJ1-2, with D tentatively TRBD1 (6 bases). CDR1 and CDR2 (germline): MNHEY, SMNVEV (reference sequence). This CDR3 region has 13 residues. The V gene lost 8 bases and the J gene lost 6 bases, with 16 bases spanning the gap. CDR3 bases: TGTGCCAGCGGCTACACAGGGATCAATGGCTACACCTTC. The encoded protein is CASGYTGINGYTF.

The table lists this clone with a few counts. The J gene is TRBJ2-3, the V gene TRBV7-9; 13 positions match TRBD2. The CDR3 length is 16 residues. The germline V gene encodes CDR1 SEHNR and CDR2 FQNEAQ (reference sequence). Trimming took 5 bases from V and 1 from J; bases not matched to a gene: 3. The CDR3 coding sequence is TGTGCCAGCAGCAGGGGGACTAGCGGGGGCACAGATACGCAGTATTTT. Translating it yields CASSRGTSGGTDTQYF.

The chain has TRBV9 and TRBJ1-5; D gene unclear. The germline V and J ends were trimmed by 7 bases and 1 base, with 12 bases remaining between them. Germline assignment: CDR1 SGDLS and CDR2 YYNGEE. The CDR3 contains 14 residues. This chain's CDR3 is CASSTSGSNQPQHF. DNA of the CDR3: TGTGCCAGCTCCACCTCCGGGAGCAATCAGCCCCAGCATTTT.

CDR3 in amino acids: CASSLELAGGEQYF. For the CDR3, the DNA is TGCGCCAGCAGCTTGGAACTAGCGGGGGGCGAGCAGTACTTC. The chain uses TRBV5-1 and TRBJ2-7, with TRBD2 matching 12 bases. The CDR3 totals 14 residues. V lost 0 bases to trimming and J lost 6 bases; unmatched junction nucleotides: 1. The germline V gene encodes CDR1 SGHRS and CDR2 YFSETQ.

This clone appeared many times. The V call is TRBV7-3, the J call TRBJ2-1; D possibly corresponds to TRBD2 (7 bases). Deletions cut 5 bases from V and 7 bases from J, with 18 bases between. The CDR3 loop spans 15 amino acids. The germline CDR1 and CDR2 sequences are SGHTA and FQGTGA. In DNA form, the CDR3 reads TGTGCCAGCAGCCGTTCCTGGGGGGGCAGGAATGAGCAGTTCTTC. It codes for CASSRSWGGRNEQFF. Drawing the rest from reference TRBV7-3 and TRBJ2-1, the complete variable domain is GAGVSQTPSNKVTEKGKYVELRCDPISGHTALYWYRQSLGQGPEFLIYFQGTGAADDSGLPNDRFFAVRPEGSVSTLKIQRTERGDSAVYLCASSRSWGGRNEQFFGPGTRLTVL.

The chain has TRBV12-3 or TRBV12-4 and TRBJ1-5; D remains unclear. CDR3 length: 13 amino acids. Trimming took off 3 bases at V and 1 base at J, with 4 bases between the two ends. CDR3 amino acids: CASSFSSNQPQHF. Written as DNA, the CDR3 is TGTGCCAGCAGTTTCTCCAGCAATCAGCCCCAGCATTTT.

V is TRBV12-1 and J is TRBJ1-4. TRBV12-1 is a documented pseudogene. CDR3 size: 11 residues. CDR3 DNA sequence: TGTGCCAGCAGCTTTCTAGAAAAACTGTTTTTT. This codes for CASSFLEKLFF.

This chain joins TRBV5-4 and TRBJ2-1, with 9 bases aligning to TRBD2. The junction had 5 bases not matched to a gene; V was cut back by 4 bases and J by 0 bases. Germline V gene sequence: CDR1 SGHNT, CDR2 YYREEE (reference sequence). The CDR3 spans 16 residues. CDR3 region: CASSAPSGVSYNEQFF. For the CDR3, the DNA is TGTGCCAGCAGCGCCCCTAGCGGGGTCTCCTACAATGAGCAGTTCTTC.

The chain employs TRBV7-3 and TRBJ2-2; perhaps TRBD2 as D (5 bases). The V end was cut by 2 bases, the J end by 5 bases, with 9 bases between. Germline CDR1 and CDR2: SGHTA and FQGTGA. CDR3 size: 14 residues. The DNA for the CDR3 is TGTGCCAGCAGCTTATACGGGGAAACCGGGGAGCTGTTTTTT. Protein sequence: CASSLYGETGELFF.

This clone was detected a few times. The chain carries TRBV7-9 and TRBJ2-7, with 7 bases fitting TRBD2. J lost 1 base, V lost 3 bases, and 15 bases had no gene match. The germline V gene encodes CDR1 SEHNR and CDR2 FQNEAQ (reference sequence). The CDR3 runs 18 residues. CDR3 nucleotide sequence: TGTGCCAGCAGCTTCGGACTAGTGGCGTTTATTGTATCCTACGAGCAGTACTTC. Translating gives CASSFGLVAFIVSYEQYF.

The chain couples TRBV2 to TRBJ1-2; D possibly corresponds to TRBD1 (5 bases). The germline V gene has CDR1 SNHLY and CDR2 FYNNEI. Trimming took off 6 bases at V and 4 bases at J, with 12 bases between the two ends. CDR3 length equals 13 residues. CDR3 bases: TGTGCCAGCAGAGGGGAAAAGGGCTATGGCTACACCTTC. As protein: CASRGEKGYGYTF.

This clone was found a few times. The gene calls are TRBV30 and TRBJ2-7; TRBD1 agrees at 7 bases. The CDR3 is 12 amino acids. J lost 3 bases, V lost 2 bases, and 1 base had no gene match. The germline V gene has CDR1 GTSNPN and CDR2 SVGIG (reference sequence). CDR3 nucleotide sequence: TGTGCCTGGAGTCACAGGGGCTACGAGCAGTACTTC. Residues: CAWSHRGYEQYF.

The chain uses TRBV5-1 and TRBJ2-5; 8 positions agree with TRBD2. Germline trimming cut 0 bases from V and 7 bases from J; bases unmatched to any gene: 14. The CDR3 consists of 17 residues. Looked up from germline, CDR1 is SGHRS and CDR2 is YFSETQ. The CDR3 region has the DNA TGCGCCAGCAGCTTGGAATGGCGGGGGGCCTTAGAGGGGACCCAGTACTTC. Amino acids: CASSLEWRGALEGTQYF.

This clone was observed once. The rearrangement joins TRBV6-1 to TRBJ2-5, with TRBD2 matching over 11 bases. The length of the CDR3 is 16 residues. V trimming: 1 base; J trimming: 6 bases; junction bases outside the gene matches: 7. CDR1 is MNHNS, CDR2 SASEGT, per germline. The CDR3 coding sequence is TGTGCCAGCAGTGAAGGTAGCGGGGGGGCTAGAAAGACCCAGTACTTC. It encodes CASSEGSGGARKTQYF.

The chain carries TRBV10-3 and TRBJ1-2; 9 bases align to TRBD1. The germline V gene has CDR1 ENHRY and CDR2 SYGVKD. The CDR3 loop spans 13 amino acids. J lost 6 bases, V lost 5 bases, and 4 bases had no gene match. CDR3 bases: TGTGCCATCAGTCGGACAGGGGACGATGGCTACACCTTC. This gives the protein CAISRTGDDGYTF.

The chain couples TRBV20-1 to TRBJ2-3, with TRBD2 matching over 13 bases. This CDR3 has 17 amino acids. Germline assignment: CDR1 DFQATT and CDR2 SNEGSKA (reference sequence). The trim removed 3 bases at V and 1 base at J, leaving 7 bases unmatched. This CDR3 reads CSASPRTSGGRTDTQYF. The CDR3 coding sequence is TGCAGTGCTAGTCCGAGGACTAGCGGGGGACGCACAGATACGCAGTATTTT.

Here the CDR3 reads CASSITRLAGGITGELFF. The CDR3 nucleotides are TGTGCCAGTAGTATCACCCGACTAGCGGGGGGGATCACCGGGGAGCTGTTTTTT. This chain connects TRBV19 to TRBJ2-2, with TRBD2 matching 14 bases. Germline loops: CDR1 LNHDA, CDR2 SQIVND (reference sequence). V lost 3 bases to trimming and J lost 4 bases; unmatched junction nucleotides: 7. The length of the CDR3 is 18 residues.